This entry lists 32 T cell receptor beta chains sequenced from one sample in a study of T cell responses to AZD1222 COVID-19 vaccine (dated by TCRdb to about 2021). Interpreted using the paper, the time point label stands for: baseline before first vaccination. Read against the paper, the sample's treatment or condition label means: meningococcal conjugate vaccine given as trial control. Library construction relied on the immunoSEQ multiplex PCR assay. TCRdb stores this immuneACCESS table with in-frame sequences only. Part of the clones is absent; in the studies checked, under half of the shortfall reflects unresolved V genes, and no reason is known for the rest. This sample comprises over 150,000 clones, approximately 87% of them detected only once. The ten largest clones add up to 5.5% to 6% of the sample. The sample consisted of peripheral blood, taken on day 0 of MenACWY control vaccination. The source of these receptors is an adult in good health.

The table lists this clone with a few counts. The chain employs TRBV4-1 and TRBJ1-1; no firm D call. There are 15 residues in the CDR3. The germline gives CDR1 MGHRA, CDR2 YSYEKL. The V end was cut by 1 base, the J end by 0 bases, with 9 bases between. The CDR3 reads CASSQVIGLNTEAFF. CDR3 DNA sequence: TGCGCCAGCAGCCAAGTGATAGGCTTGAACACTGAAGCTTTCTTT.

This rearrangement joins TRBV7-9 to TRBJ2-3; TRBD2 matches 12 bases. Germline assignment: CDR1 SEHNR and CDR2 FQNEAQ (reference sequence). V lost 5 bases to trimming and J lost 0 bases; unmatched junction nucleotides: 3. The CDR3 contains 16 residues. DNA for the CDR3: TGTGCCAGCAGCCCTACTAGCGGGGGGAGCACAGATACGCAGTATTTT. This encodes CASSPTSGGSTDTQYF.

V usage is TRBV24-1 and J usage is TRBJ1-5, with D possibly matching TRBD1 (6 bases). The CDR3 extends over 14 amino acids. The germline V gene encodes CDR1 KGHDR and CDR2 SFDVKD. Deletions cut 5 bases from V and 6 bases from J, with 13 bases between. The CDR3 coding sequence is TGTGCCACCAGTGCCATTCGGGGGCGTCAGCCCCAGCATTTT. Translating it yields CATSAIRGRQPQHF.

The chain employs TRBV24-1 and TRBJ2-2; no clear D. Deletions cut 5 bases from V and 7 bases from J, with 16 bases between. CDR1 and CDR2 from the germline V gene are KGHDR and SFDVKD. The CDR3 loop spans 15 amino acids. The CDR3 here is CATSAPIPGDGELFF. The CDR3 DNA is TGTGCCACCAGTGCACCCATTCCCGGAGACGGGGAGCTGTTTTTT.

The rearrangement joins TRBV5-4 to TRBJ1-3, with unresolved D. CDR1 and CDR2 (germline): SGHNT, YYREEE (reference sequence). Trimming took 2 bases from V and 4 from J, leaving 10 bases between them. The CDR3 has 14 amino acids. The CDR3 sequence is CASSLSRDGNTIYF. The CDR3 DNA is TGTGCCAGCAGCTTATCTAGAGACGGAAACACCATATATTTT.

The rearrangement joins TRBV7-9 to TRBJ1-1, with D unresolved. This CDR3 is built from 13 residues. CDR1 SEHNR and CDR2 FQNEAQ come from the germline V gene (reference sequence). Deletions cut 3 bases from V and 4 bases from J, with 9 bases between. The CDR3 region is CASSLLGGTEAFF. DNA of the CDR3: TGTGCCAGCAGCTTGCTGGGAGGCACTGAAGCTTTCTTT. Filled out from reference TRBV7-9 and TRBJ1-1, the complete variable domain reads DTGVSQNPRHKITKRGQNVTFRCDPISEHNRLYWYRQTLGQGPEFLTYFQNEAQLEKSRLLSDRFSAERPKGSFSTLEIQRTEQGDSAMYLCASSLLGGTEAFFGQGTRLTVV.

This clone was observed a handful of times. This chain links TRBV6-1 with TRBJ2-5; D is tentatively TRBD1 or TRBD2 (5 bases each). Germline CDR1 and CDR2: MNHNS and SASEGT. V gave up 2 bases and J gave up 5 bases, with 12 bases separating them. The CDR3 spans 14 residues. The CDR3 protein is CASSERGVGETQYF. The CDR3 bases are TGTGCCAGCAGTGAAAGAGGGGTGGGTGAGACCCAGTACTTC.

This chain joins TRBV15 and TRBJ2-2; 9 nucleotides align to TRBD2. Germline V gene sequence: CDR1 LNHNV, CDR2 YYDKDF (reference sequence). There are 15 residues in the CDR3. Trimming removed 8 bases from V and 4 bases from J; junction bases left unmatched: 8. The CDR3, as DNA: TGTGCCACCGAAAAGCGGGGGGACTCCACCGGGGAGCTGTTTTTT. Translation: CATEKRGDSTGELFF.

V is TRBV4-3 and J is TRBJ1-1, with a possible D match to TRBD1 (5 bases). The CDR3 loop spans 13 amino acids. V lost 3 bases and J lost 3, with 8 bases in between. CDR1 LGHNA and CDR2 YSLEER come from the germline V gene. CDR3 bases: TGCGCCAGCAGCCACGGGACCCACACTGAAGCTTTCTTT. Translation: CASSHGTHTEAFF.

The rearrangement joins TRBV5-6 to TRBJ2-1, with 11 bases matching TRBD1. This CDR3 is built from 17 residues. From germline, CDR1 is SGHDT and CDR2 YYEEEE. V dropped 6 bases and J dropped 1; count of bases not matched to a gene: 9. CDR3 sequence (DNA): TGTGCCAGCACCATTAGGACAGGGGGCACATCCTACAATGAGCAGTTCTTC. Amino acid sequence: CASTIRTGGTSYNEQFF.

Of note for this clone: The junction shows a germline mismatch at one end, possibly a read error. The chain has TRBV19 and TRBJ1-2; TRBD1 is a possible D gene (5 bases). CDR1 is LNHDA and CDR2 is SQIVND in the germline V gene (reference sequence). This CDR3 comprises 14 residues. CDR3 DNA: TGTGCCAGTAGTCGGAGGGGCCCTAATTATGGCTACACCTTC. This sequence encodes CASSRRGPNYGYTF.

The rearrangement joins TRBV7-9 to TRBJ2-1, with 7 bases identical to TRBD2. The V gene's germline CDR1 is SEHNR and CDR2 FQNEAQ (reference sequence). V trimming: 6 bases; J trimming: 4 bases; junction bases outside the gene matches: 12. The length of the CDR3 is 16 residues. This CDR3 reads CASRPQSGKAYNEQFF. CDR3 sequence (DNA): TGTGCCAGCAGACCACAGAGCGGGAAAGCTTACAATGAGCAGTTCTTC. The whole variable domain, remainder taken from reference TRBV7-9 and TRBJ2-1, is DTGVSQNPRHKITKRGQNVTFRCDPISEHNRLYWYRQTLGQGPEFLTYFQNEAQLEKSRLLSDRFSAERPKGSFSTLEIQRTEQGDSAMYLCASRPQSGKAYNEQFFGPGTRLTVL.

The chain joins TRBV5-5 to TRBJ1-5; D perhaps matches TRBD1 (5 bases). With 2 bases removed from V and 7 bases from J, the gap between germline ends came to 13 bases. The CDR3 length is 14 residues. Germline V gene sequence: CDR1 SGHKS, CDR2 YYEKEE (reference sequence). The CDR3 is CASSFLGGLQPQHF. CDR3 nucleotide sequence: TGTGCCAGCAGCTTTCTGGGGGGATTGCAGCCCCAGCATTTT.

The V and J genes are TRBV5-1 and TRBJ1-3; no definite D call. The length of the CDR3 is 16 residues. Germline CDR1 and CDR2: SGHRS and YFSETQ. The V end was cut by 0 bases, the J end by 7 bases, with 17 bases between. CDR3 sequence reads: CASSLDGSRGGNTIYF. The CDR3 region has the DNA TGCGCCAGCAGCTTGGACGGGAGCAGAGGTGGGAACACCATATATTTT.

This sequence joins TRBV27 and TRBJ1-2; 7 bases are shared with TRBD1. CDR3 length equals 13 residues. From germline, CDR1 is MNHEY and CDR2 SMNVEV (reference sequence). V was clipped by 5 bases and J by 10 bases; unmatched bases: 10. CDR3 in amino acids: CASSARDSSFYTF. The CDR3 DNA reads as TGTGCCAGCAGTGCCCGGGACAGTTCGTTCTACACCTTC.

CDR3 coding DNA: TGTGCCAGTAGCAACAGGGATAAAACTGAAGCTTTCTTT. Translation: CASSNRDKTEAFF. V usage is TRBV19 and J usage is TRBJ1-1; tentative D call: TRBD1 (6 bases). Deletions cut 6 bases from V and 5 bases from J, with 13 bases between. This CDR3 contains 13 residues. Germline V CDR1 and CDR2: LNHDA, SQIVND (reference sequence). The full variable domain, in which reference TRBV19 and TRBJ1-1 provide the parts outside the CDR3, is DGGITQSPKYLFRKEGQNVTLSCEQNLNHDAMYWYRQDPGQGLRLIYYSQIVNDFQKGDIAEGYSVSREKKESFPLTVTSAQKNPTAFYLCASSNRDKTEAFFGQGTRLTVV.

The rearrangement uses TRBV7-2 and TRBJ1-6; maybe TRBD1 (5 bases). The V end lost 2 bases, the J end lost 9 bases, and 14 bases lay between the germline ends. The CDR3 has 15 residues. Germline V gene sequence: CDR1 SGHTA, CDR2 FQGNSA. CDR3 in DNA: TGTGCCAGCAGCTTATCCGGACATTCGGGTTCACCCCTCCACTTT. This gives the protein CASSLSGHSGSPLHF.

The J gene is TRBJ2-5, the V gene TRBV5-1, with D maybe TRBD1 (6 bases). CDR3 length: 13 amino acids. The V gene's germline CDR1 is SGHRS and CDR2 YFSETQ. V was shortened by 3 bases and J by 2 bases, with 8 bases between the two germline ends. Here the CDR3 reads CASSSGQQETQYF. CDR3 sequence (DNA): TGCGCCAGCAGCTCCGGACAGCAAGAGACCCAGTACTTC.

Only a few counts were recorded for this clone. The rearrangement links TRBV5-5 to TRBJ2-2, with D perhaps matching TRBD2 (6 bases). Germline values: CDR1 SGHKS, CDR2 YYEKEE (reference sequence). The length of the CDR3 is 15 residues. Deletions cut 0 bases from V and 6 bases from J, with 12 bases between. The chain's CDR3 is CASSLVMGGAGELFF. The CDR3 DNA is TGTGCCAGCAGCTTGGTGATGGGGGGAGCCGGGGAGCTGTTTTTT.

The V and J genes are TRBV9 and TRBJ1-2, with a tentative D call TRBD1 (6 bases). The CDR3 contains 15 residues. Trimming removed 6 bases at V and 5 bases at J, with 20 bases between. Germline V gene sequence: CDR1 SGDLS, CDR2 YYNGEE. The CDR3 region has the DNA TGTGCCAGCACCAAAGGGAGAGGGGGTGAATATGGCTACACCTTC. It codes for CASTKGRGGEYGYTF.

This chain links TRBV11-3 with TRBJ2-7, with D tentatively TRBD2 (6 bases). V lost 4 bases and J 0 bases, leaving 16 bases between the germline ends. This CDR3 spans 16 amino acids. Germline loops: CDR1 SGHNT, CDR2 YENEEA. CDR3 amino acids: CASSSRAAGPSYEQYF. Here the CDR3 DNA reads TGTGCCAGCAGCTCCCGGGCGGCGGGGCCCTCCTACGAGCAGTACTTC.

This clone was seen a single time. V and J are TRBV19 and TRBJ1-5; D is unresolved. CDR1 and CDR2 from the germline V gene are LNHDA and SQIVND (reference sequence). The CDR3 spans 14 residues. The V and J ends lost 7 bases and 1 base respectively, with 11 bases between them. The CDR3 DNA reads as TGTGCCAGTATAGGAGTTAACAGCAATCAGCCCCAGCATTTT. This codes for CASIGVNSNQPQHF.

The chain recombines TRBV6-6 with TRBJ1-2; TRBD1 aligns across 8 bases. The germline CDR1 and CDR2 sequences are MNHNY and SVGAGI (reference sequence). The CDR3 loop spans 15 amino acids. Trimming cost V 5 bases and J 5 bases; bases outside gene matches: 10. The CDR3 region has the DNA TGTGCCAGCAGTACTCCCGGGACAGGCGAATATGGCTACACCTTC. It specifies CASSTPGTGEYGYTF.

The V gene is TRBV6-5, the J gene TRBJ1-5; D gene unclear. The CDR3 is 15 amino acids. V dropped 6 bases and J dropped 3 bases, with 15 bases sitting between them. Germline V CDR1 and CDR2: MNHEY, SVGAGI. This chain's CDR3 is CASSLSGITNQPQHF. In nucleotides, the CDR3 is TGTGCCAGCAGCTTATCGGGTATCACCAATCAGCCCCAGCATTTT.

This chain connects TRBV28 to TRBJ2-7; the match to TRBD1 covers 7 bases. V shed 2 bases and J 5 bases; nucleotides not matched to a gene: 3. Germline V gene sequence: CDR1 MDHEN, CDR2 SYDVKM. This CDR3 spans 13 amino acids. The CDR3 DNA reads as TGTGCCAGCAGTTTACAGACAGGGAACGAGCAGTACGTC. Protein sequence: CASSLQTGNEQYV.

CDR3 nucleotide sequence: TGTGCCACCAGTGGGCCTGACATCGCTAACTATGGCTACACCTTC. Amino acid sequence: CATSGPDIANYGYTF. V and J are TRBV24-1 and TRBJ1-2; D unclear. Deletions cut 5 bases from V and 0 bases from J, with 12 bases between. The CDR3 is made up of 15 amino acids. CDR1 and CDR2 from the germline V gene are KGHDR and SFDVKD.

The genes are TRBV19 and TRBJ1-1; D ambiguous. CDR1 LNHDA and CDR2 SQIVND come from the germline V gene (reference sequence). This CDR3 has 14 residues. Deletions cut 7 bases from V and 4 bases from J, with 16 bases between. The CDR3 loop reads CASTTYGDFTEAFF. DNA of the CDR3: TGTGCCAGTACCACCTATGGGGATTTCACTGAAGCTTTCTTT.

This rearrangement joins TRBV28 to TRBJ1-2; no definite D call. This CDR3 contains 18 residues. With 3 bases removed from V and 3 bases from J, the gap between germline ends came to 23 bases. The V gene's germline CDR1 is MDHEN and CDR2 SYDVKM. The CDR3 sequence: CASSFPLVASLLDYGYTF. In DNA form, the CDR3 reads TGTGCCAGCAGTTTCCCTCTTGTGGCGAGCCTTCTAGACTATGGCTACACCTTC.

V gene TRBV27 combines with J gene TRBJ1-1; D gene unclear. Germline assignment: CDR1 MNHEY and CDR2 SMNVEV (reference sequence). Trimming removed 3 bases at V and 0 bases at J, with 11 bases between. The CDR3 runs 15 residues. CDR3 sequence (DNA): TGTGCCAGCAGTTTGAATCCCACCTTGAACACTGAAGCTTTCTTT. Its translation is CASSLNPTLNTEAFF.

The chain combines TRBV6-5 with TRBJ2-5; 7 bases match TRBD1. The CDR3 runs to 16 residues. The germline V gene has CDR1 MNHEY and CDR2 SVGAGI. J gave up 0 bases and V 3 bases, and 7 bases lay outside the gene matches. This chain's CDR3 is CASSYDRVGYQETQYF. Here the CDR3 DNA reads TGTGCCAGCAGTTATGACAGGGTGGGCTACCAAGAGACCCAGTACTTC.

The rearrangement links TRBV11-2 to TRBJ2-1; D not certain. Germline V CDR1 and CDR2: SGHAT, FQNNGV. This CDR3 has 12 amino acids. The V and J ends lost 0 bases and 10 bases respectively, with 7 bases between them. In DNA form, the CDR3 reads TGTGCCAGCAGCTTAGATGGTAGCGAGCAGTTCTTC. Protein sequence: CASSLDGSEQFF.

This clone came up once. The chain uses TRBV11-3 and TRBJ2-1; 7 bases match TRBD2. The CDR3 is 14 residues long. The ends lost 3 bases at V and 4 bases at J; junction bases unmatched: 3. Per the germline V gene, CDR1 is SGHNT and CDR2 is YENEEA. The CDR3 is CASSFGLGYNEQFF. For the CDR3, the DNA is TGTGCCAGCAGCTTTGGACTAGGGTACAATGAGCAGTTCTTC.